This T cell receptor (beta chain) derives from a study of cytomegalovirus exposure and HLA in healthy donors. 60 Vbeta and 13 Jbeta primers were used in PCR. Sequencing was performed with immunoSEQ multiplex PCR; in TCRdb, only in-frame clones are kept and a portion is missing. The sample lists around 100,000 clones, roughly 85% seen once, with 3.1% in the top ten. The germline V gene encodes CDR1 MNHEY and CDR2 SMNVEV (reference sequence). The CDR3 contains 13 residues. The V gene lost 3 bases and the J gene lost 2 bases, with 8 bases spanning the gap. The receptor comes from a woman aged 40 to 50 in good health and CMV-seronegative. The sequenced sample was PBMCs. V gene TRBV27 combines with J gene TRBJ2-7; D perhaps matches TRBD1 (5 bases). Here the CDR3 DNA reads TGTGCCAGCAGTTTTAAGGGGCCCTACGAGCAGTACTTC. It is translated as CASSFKGPYEQYF.